This record concerns one TCR beta chain sequence. The germline V and J ends were trimmed by 5 bases and 5 bases, with 12 bases remaining between them. Per germline, CDR1 MRHNA and CDR2 SNTAGT. This CDR3 comprises 13 residues. This entry is derived from a study of blood T cell repertoires in COVID-19. Study details: Both acute and convalescent COVID-19 samples were obtained from the United States, Italy and Spain. PBMCs, B-cell-depleted T cells, or T cells provided the cDNA or gDNA that made up the material.

How the authors handled the data: For nucleated cells, counts were estimated from reference gene primer amplification. Using immunoSEQ multiplex PCR, the repertoire was profiled, and TCRdb retains in-frame clones only, with some absent. The DNA was the basis for D and trimming; V, J and clone size are from that table. The profile shows under 350,000 clones, approximately 85% of them singletons. The V and J genes are TRBV6-4 and TRBJ1-1; perhaps TRBD1 as D (5 bases). The sample taken for sequencing was peripheral blood. The receptor was derived from a human donor in a cohort sampled during active COVID-19. CDR3 residues: CASSFQGGTEAFF. For the CDR3, the DNA is TGTGCCAGCAGTTTTCAGGGAGGGACTGAAGCTTTCTTT.